This entry lists 30 T cell receptor beta chains sequenced from one sample in a study of blood T cells in healthy people across ages. A sample-barcoded 5' primer and a J-beta primer mix were used in a second PCR of roughly 6 to 11 cycles. One entry per CDR3 protein, called by TCRdb with MiXCR from the 5' RACE reads. The sample includes 600,000 or so distinct CDR3 sequences, about 30% seen only once; the top ten take around a sixth. Sequencing was carried out using blood. Receptors were obtained from a woman aged 80 or over in good health.

As for this clonotype: Relative to the germline gene, one junction end is altered; a read error may explain this. V and J are TRBV7-2 and TRBJ1-4, with no clear D. This CDR3 contains 15 residues. In germline, CDR1 is SGHTA, CDR2 FQGNSA. DNA for the CDR3: TGTGCCATCAGCCTCAGTGGACGCTGGGATGAAAAACTGTTTTTT. Residues: CAISLSGRWDEKLFF.

This clonotype was observed many times. This chain connects TRBV6-2 or TRBV6-3 to TRBJ2-1; tentatively, D is TRBD1 (5 bases). Trimming pared 6 bases from V and 8 bases from J, leaving 11 bases between. Germline V gene lookup returns CDR1 MNHEY and CDR2 SVGEGT. The CDR3 is 12 amino acids. As DNA, the CDR3 is TGTGCCAGCAGCCTACAGGCCTATGAGCAGTTCTTC. Protein: CASSLQAYEQFF.

The sample holds many counts of this clonotype. The rearrangement uses TRBV7-2 and TRBJ1-2; D gene uncertain. Trimming took off 0 bases at V and 2 bases at J, with 10 bases between the two ends. Looked up from germline, CDR1 is SGHTA and CDR2 is FQGNSA. This CDR3 spans 15 amino acids. As DNA, the CDR3 is TGTGCCAGCAGCTTAGCCGGAAGGGCCAACTATGGCTACACCTTC. Protein: CASSLAGRANYGYTF.

The chain links TRBV7-9 to TRBJ2-1, with TRBD2 identical over 10 bases. The V gene end was trimmed by 4 bases and the J gene end by 9 bases; junction bases not matched to a gene: 9. The CDR3 has 15 amino acids. Germline V gives CDR1 SEHNR, CDR2 FQNEAQ (reference sequence). The CDR3 sequence: CASSYLAGAGGEQFF. DNA of the CDR3: TGTGCCAGCAGCTATCTAGCGGGGGCCGGAGGTGAGCAGTTCTTC.

At least ten counts were recorded for this clonotype. The gene calls are TRBV5-1 and TRBJ2-5, with 8 bases identical to TRBD1. V lost 4 bases and J lost 2; bases outside the gene matches: 10. Germline V gives CDR1 SGHRS, CDR2 YFSETQ. The CDR3 extends over 16 amino acids. DNA of the CDR3: TGCGCCAGCAGCCCGTCGGACAGGGTGAAGCAAGAGACCCAGTACTTC. Translating it yields CASSPSDRVKQETQYF.

V usage is TRBV20-1 and J usage is TRBJ1-2; 7 nucleotides agree with TRBD1. J gave up 4 bases and V 0 bases, and 2 bases lay outside the gene matches. Germline-derived CDR1 and CDR2 are DFQATT and SNEGSKA (reference sequence). The CDR3 is made up of 13 amino acids. CDR3 nucleotides: TGCAGTGCTAGAGATCAGGGGGGCTATGGCTACACCTTC. Residues: CSARDQGGYGYTF.

Ten or more counts support this clonotype. The chain uses TRBV6-1 and TRBJ2-6; no reliable D call. Germline values: CDR1 MNHNS, CDR2 SASEGT. Trimming left V 1 base short and J 2 bases short, with 9 bases between. This CDR3 contains 16 residues. The CDR3 region is CASSEGILTGANVLTF. The CDR3 DNA follows: TGTGCCAGCAGTGAAGGGATCTTGACTGGGGCCAACGTCCTGACTTTC.

The CDR3: CASYTGNTGELFF. In DNA, the CDR3 is TGCGCCAGTTATACAGGAAACACCGGGGAGCTGTTTTTT. V is TRBV5-1 and J is TRBJ2-2; D may be TRBD1 (5 bases). The ends were cut back, 8 bases at V and 2 bases at J, with 10 bases in the middle. Germline loops: CDR1 SGHRS, CDR2 YFSETQ. The CDR3 spans 13 residues.

This clonotype was counted many times. A much larger clone lies a single base off, so this may be a read error. The chain recombines TRBV4-1 with TRBJ2-1, with 7 bases aligning to TRBD2. The J call could be wrong; TRBJ2-7 is a better fit for the DNA end. Per germline, CDR1 MGHRA and CDR2 YSYEKL. The CDR3 is 17 amino acids. The CDR3 sequence is CASSQEEGGSSYNEQYF. The CDR3 DNA reads as TGCGCCAGCAGCCAAGAAGAGGGAGGGAGCTCCTACAATGAGCAGTACTTC.

This clonotype was seen a handful of times. This sequence joins TRBV4-3 and TRBJ1-1; D gene ambiguous. V lost 1 base and J lost 8, with 11 bases in between. Per germline, CDR1 LGHNA and CDR2 YSLEER. The CDR3 has 13 residues. The CDR3 coding sequence is TGCGCCAGCAGCCAAGGGTTACGGCTAGAAGCTTTCTTT. It codes for CASSQGLRLEAFF.

This clonotype was recorded many times. V usage is TRBV7-2 and J usage is TRBJ1-1; D unclear. This CDR3 comprises 15 residues. Germline-derived CDR1 and CDR2 are SGHTA and FQGNSA. V lost 2 bases and J 0 bases, leaving 10 bases between the germline ends. The CDR3 spells CASSLWRSMNTEAFF. CDR3 coding DNA: TGTGCCAGCAGCTTATGGAGGTCCATGAACACTGAAGCTTTCTTT.

Ten or more counts support this clonotype. This rearrangement joins TRBV3-1 to TRBJ1-2, with D hard to call. V shed 3 bases and J shed 2 bases, with 10 bases lying between them. This CDR3 spans 14 amino acids. Germline CDR1 reads LGHDT; CDR2 reads YNNKEL (reference sequence). CDR3 sequence: CASSQGMGNYGYTF. The DNA for the CDR3 is TGTGCCAGCAGCCAGGGGATGGGAAACTATGGCTACACCTTC. Combining the CDR3 with reference TRBV3-1 and TRBJ1-2 gives the whole variable domain DTAVSQTPKYLVTQMGNDKSIKCEQNLGHDTMYWYKQDSKKFLKIMFSYNNKELIINETVPNRFSPKSPDKAHLNLHINSLELGDSAVYFCASSQGMGNYGYTFGSGTRLTVV.

This clonotype was counted at least ten times. The genes are TRBV5-1 and TRBJ1-5, with TRBD1 identical over 8 bases. J was trimmed by 4 bases and V by 3 bases; bases with no gene match: 6. The CDR3 totals 15 residues. Looked up from germline, CDR1 is SGHRS and CDR2 is YFSETQ. The CDR3 sequence is CASSWAGGSNQPQHF. Here the CDR3 DNA reads TGCGCCAGCAGCTGGGCAGGGGGCTCGAATCAGCCCCAGCATTTT.

The chain carries TRBV28 and TRBJ1-5, with unresolved D. This CDR3 region has 15 residues. The germline V gene has CDR1 MDHEN and CDR2 SYDVKM. V was clipped by 3 bases and J by 1 base, with 10 bases between them. The CDR3 DNA reads TGTGCCAGCAGTTTCGCGCTCTGGAGCAATCAGCCCCAGCATTTT. The encoded protein is CASSFALWSNQPQHF. The complete variable domain, with remaining parts taken from reference TRBV28 and TRBJ1-5, reads DVKVTQSSRYLVKRTGEKVFLECVQDMDHENMFWYRQDPGLGLRLIYFSYDVKMKEKGDIPEGYSVSREKKERFSLILESASTNQTSMYLCASSFALWSNQPQHFGDGTRLSIL.

This clonotype was counted at least ten times. The V and J genes are TRBV20-1 and TRBJ1-1, with D perhaps matching TRBD1 (6 bases). Germline V gives CDR1 DFQATT, CDR2 SNEGSKA (reference sequence). V was pared by 6 bases and J by 5 bases, with 13 bases between. The CDR3 is 12 amino acids. The CDR3 loop reads CSAPPQGTEAFF. CDR3 DNA: TGCAGTGCCCCCCCACAGGGAACTGAAGCTTTCTTT.

This clonotype was detected ten times or more. This chain connects TRBV14 to TRBJ2-7; D could derive from TRBD1 or TRBD2 (6 bases each). This CDR3 region has 15 residues. Trimming removed 4 bases at V and 4 bases at J, with 17 bases between. CDR1 is SGHDN, CDR2 FVKESK, per germline. CDR3 protein: CASSRPGGGLYEQYF. The CDR3 coding sequence is TGTGCCAGCAGCCGTCCCGGGGGCGGATTATACGAGCAGTACTTC. Full variable domain (rest looked up from reference TRBV14 and TRBJ2-7): EAGVTQFPSHSVIEKGQTVTLRCDPISGHDNLYWYRRVMGKEIKFLLHFVKESKQDESGMPNNRFLAERTGGTYSTLKVQPAELEDSGVYFCASSRPGGGLYEQYFGPGTRLTVT.

There are many counts of this clonotype. This sequence joins TRBV20-1 and TRBJ2-2; tentatively, D is TRBD1 or TRBD2 (5 bases each). The germline V gene has CDR1 DFQATT and CDR2 SNEGSKA (reference sequence). V was clipped by 1 base and J by 9 bases, with 21 bases between them. CDR3 length: 16 residues. CDR3: CSARGNLGTKKWELFF. DNA of the CDR3: TGCAGTGCTAGAGGTAACCTCGGGACGAAGAAGTGGGAGCTGTTTTTT.

This clonotype has at least ten counts. This sequence joins TRBV12-3 or TRBV12-4 and TRBJ1-6; no clear D gene. This CDR3 is built from 14 residues. V shed 8 bases and J shed 0 bases, with 8 bases lying between them. The CDR3 loop reads CASGSYSYNSPLHF. The CDR3 nucleotides read TGTGCCAGCGGAAGTTACTCCTATAATTCACCCCTCCACTTT.

This clonotype has a count of ten or more. V gene TRBV27 combines with J gene TRBJ1-2; TRBD1 agrees at 9 bases. Trimming removed 5 bases from V and 8 bases from J; junction bases left unmatched: 6. Germline V gene data show CDR1 as MNHEY and CDR2 as SMNVEV (reference sequence). CDR3 length equals 13 residues. CDR3 DNA sequence: TGTGCCAGCAGTCCGTGGACAGGGGAAGGCTACACCTTC. Encoded protein: CASSPWTGEGYTF.

This clonotype showed up many times. The chain is built from TRBV6-2 or TRBV6-3 and TRBJ2-7, with TRBD1 matching over 10 bases. The V and J ends lost 4 bases and 9 bases, in that order; junction bases with no gene match: 6. Germline CDR1 reads MNHEY; CDR2 reads SVGEGT. The CDR3 is made up of 13 amino acids. The CDR3 sequence: CASSSDRGQRQYF. As DNA, the CDR3 is TGTGCCAGCAGTTCCGACAGGGGGCAGAGGCAGTACTTC.

This clonotype was found many times. The chain uses TRBV20-1 and TRBJ1-6, with 9 positions matching TRBD1. Trimming at V came to 1 base and at J to 11 bases, leaving 9 bases not matched to a gene. Germline loops: CDR1 DFQATT, CDR2 SNEGSKA (reference sequence). The CDR3 totals 15 residues. The CDR3: CSARGRDREPAPLHF. CDR3 coding DNA: TGCAGTGCTAGAGGCAGGGACAGGGAACCCGCACCCCTCCACTTT.

J is TRBJ2-5 and V is TRBV7-2; the D gene is possibly TRBD2 (5 bases). Trimming removed 1 base at V and 1 base at J, with 10 bases between. The CDR3 sequence is 15 residues long. The germline V gene encodes CDR1 SGHTA and CDR2 FQGNSA. CDR3 loop: CASSLDGLAQETQYF. DNA for the CDR3: TGTGCCAGCAGCTTAGACGGCCTAGCCCAAGAGACCCAGTACTTC.

The chain uses TRBV7-3 and TRBJ2-1; the match to TRBD1 covers 11 bases. The ends lost 3 bases at V and 6 bases at J; junction bases unmatched: 4. There are 15 residues in the CDR3. In germline, CDR1 is SGHTA, CDR2 FQGTGA. CDR3 amino acids: CASSLGDRGVNEQFF. CDR3 nucleotides: TGTGCCAGCAGCTTGGGGGACAGGGGGGTCAATGAGCAGTTCTTC.

Many counts were recorded for this clonotype. This chain joins TRBV5-1 and TRBJ2-3; the D is unclear. The germline V and J ends were trimmed by 0 bases and 0 bases, with 5 bases remaining between them. CDR1 SGHRS and CDR2 YFSETQ come from the germline V gene. CDR3 length: 14 residues. CDR3 sequence reads: CASSLVQSTDTQYF. Written as DNA, the CDR3 is TGCGCCAGCAGCTTGGTTCAGAGCACAGATACGCAGTATTTT.

Ten or more counts support this clonotype. The chain joins TRBV15 to TRBJ2-3; 10 bases map to TRBD2. This CDR3 region has 16 residues. CDR1 is LNHNV, CDR2 YYDKDF, per germline (reference sequence). V lost 3 bases to trimming and J lost 2 bases; unmatched junction nucleotides: 5. The CDR3 protein is CATSSGTSGITDTQYF. In nucleotides, the CDR3 is TGTGCCACCAGCAGCGGCACTAGCGGGATCACAGATACGCAGTATTTT.

The rearrangement uses TRBV10-3 and TRBJ2-3; perhaps D is TRBD1 or TRBD2 (5 bases each). Germline CDR1 and CDR2: ENHRY and SYGVKD. The CDR3 has 14 amino acids. V was clipped by 7 bases and J by 1 base, with 12 bases between them. The CDR3 spells CAIKRDGGTDTQYF. The CDR3 DNA follows: TGTGCCATCAAAAGGGACGGGGGCACAGATACGCAGTATTTT.

This clonotype was seen repeatedly, ten times or more. J is TRBJ2-5 and V is TRBV2; D gene uncertain. The CDR3 has 14 residues. Germline CDR1 is SNHLY and CDR2 is FYNNEI. Deletions cut 7 bases from V and 0 bases from J, with 12 bases between. The chain's CDR3 is CASMKGRNQETQYF. The CDR3 bases are TGTGCCAGCATGAAGGGCAGGAACCAAGAGACCCAGTACTTC. Combining the CDR3 with reference TRBV2 and TRBJ2-5 gives the whole variable domain EPEVTQTPSHQVTQMGQEVILRCVPISNHLYFYWYRQILGQKVEFLVSFYNNEISEKSEIFDDQFSVERPDGSNFTLKIRSTKLEDSAMYFCASMKGRNQETQYFGPGTRLLVL.

The genes are TRBV7-9 and TRBJ2-3; no definite D call. This CDR3 is 17 amino acids long. The germline V gene has CDR1 SEHNR and CDR2 FQNEAQ (reference sequence). Trimming pared 4 bases from V and 1 base from J, leaving 18 bases between. This CDR3 reads CASSSNPYGVGTDTQYF. CDR3 nucleotides: TGTGCCAGCAGCTCAAATCCTTATGGGGTGGGCACAGATACGCAGTATTTT.

This clonotype came up many times. This chain links TRBV28 with TRBJ2-5; TRBD1 or TRBD2 may be the D gene (5 bases each). CDR1 MDHEN and CDR2 SYDVKM come from the germline V gene. Trimming cost V 2 bases and J 11 bases, with 15 bases left between them. CDR3 length equals 13 residues. This chain's CDR3 is CASSLGTPDSQYF. The DNA for the CDR3 is TGTGCCAGCAGTTTAGGGACCCCCGACTCGCAGTACTTC.

This clonotype was detected a few times. A much larger clone sits a single nucleotide away, making a read error possible. The rearrangement joins TRBV28 to TRBJ2-1; D is ambiguous. Judging by the DNA end, TRBJ2-7 fits better; the J call may be wrong. Germline V gene data show CDR1 as MDHEN and CDR2 as SYDVKM. There are 15 residues in the CDR3. As DNA, the CDR3 is TGTGCCAGCAGTCTTCAGCCGCCCTCCTACAATGAGCAGTACTTC. Translation gives CASSLQPPSYNEQYF.